This TCR beta chain was documented in a study of blood T cell repertoires in COVID-19. TCRdb's table, derived via immunoSEQ multiplex PCR, lists solely in-frame clones and lacks some. Of 150,000 to 200,000 clones listed, about 85% are singletons. The receptor's source is a woman of 80 years or more with acute or convalescent COVID-19. The sequenced material came from peripheral blood.

CDR3 in amino acids: CASSTGTTNEQFF. The CDR3 nucleotides read TGTGCCAGCAGTACGGGAACCACCAATGAGCAGTTCTTC. The genes are TRBV12-3 or TRBV12-4 and TRBJ2-1, with D maybe TRBD2 (5 bases). The V end was cut by 5 bases, the J end by 6 bases, with 11 bases between. The CDR3 sequence is 13 residues long.